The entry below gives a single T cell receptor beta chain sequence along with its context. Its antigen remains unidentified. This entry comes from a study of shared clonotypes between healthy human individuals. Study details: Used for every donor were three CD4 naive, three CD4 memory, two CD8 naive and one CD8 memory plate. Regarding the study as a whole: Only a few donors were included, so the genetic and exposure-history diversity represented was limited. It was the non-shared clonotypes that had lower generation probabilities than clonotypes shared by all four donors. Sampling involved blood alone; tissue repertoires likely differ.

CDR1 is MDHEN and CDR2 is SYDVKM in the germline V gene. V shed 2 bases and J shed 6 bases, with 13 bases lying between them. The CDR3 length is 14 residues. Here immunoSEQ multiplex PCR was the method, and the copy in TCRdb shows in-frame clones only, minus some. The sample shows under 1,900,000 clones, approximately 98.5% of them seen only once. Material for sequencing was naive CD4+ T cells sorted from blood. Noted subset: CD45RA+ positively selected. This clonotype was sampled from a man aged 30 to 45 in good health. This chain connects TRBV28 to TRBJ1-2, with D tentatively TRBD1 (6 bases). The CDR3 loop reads CASSLVSWGHGYTF. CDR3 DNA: TGTGCCAGCAGTTTAGTGTCATGGGGGCATGGCTACACCTTC.